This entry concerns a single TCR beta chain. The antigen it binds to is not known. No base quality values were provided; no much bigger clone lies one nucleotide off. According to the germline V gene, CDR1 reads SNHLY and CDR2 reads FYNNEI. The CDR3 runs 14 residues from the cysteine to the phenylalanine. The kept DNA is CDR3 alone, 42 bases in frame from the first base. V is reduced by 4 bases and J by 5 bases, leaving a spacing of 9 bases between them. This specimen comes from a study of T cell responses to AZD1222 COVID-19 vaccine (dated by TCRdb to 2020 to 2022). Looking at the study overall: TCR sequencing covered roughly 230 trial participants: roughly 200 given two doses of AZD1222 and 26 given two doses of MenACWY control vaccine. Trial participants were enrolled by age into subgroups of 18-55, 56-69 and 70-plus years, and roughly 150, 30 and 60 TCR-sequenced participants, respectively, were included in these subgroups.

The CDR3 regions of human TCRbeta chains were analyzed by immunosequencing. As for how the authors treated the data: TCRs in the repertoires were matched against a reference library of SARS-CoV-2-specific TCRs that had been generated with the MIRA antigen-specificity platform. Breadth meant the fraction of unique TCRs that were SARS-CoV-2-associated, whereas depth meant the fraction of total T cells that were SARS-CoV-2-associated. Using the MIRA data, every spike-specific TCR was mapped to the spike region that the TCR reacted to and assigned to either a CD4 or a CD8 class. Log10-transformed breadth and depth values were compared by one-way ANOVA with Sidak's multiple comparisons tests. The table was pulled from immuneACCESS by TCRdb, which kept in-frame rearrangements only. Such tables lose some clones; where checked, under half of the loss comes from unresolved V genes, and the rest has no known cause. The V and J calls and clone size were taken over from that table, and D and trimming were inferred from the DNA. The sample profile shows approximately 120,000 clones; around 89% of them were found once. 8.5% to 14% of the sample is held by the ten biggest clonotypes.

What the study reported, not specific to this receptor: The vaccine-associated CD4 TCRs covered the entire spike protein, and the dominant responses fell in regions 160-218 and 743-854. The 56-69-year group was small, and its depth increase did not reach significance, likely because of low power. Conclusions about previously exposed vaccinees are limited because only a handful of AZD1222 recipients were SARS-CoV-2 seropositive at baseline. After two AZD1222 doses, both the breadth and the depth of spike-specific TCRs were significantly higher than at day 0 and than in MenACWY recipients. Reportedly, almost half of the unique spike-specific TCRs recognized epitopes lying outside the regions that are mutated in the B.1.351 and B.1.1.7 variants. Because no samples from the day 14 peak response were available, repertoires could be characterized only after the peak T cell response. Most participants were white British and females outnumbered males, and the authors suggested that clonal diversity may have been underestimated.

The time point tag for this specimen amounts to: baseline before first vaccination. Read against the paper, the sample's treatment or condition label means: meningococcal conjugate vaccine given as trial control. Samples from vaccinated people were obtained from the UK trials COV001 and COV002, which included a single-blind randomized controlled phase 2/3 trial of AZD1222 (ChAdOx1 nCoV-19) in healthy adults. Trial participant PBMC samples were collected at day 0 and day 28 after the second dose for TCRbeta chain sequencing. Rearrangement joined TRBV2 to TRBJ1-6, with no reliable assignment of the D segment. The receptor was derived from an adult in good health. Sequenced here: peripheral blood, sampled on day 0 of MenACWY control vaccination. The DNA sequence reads TGTGCCAGCAGTGCGTCCACGGATAATTCACCCCTCCACTTT. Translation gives CASSASTDNSPLHF.